This passage covers 31 T cell receptor beta chains from one sample sequenced in a study of shared clonotypes between healthy human individuals. TCRdb's table, derived via immunoSEQ multiplex PCR, lists solely in-frame clones and lacks some. In the table there are around 2.3 million clones, approximately 96% of which are singletons. What was sequenced was naive CD4+ T cells sorted from blood. Subset in this sample: CD45RA+ positively selected. The source is a man between 18 and 35 years old in good health.

V usage is TRBV28 and J usage is TRBJ1-5; no reliable D call. The length of the CDR3 is 15 residues. Trimming took 4 bases from V and 2 from J, leaving 12 bases between them. Germline V gives CDR1 MDHEN, CDR2 SYDVKM. CDR3 sequence reads: CASSSHGMGNQPQHF. The CDR3 nucleotides are TGTGCCAGCAGTTCGCATGGAATGGGCAATCAGCCCCAGCATTTT.

This clone was picked up a small number of times. Other DNA sequences from this sample encode an identical CDR3 as well. This rearrangement joins TRBV2 to TRBJ2-3; 7 bases agree with TRBD1. The CDR3 has 14 amino acids. Germline values: CDR1 SNHLY, CDR2 FYNNEI. With 4 bases clipped from V and 0 bases from J, the junction kept 1 base outside the gene matches. The CDR3 sequence: CASSGQGSTDTQYF. The CDR3 DNA is TGTGCCAGCAGTGGACAGGGAAGCACAGATACGCAGTATTTT.

The genes are TRBV27 and TRBJ2-3; 7 bases agree with TRBD1. With V trimmed by 8 bases and J by 7 bases, 12 bases remained unmatched. From germline, CDR1 is MNHEY and CDR2 SMNVEV (reference sequence). The CDR3 totals 14 residues. The DNA of the CDR3 is TGTGCCAGCGGAACCCAGACAGGGATCCATACGCAGTATTTT. It translates to CASGTQTGIHTQYF.

The chain is built from TRBV9 and TRBJ2-1, with D possibly matching TRBD1 (6 bases). Germline V lookup: CDR1 SGDLS, CDR2 YYNGEE. CDR3 length: 17 amino acids. V was clipped by 0 bases and J by 6 bases, with 19 bases between them. The CDR3 DNA sequence: TGTGCCAGCAGCGTAGCCCTGTTGGGACACGTATCCAATGAGCAGTTCTTC. It translates to CASSVALLGHVSNEQFF.

This clone has just one count. The rearrangement joins TRBV6-5 to TRBJ2-1; no reliable D call. There are 14 residues in the CDR3. The ends were cut back, 0 bases at V and 5 bases at J, with 8 bases in the middle. Germline V gene lookup returns CDR1 MNHEY and CDR2 SVGAGI. CDR3 nucleotides: TGTGCCAGCAGTTACTCCTATGGAAACAATGAGCAGTTCTTC. Its translation is CASSYSYGNNEQFF.

The CDR3 spells CASSSRDWSTDTQYF. CDR3 coding DNA: TGTGCCAGCTCATCCCGGGACTGGAGCACAGATACGCAGTATTTT. V gene TRBV18 combines with J gene TRBJ2-3; possible D gene TRBD2, 6 bases. CDR1 and CDR2 (germline): KGHSH, LQKENI. Trimming stripped 5 bases from V and 0 bases from J, with 12 bases between. The CDR3 has 15 residues.

Only one count was recorded for this clone. The J gene is TRBJ2-5, the V gene TRBV5-6; 8 bases line up with TRBD1. Germline assignment: CDR1 SGHDT and CDR2 YYEEEE. V shed 3 bases and J 5 bases; nucleotides not matched to a gene: 9. The CDR3 has 15 amino acids. The CDR3 sequence is CASSSTVDRDETQYF. Written as DNA, the CDR3 is TGTGCCAGCAGCTCCACAGTGGACAGGGACGAGACCCAGTACTTC.

The chain joins TRBV18 to TRBJ2-2; TRBD1 matches 7 bases. Trimming removed 6 bases from V and 4 bases from J; junction bases left unmatched: 11. CDR1 and CDR2 (germline): KGHSH, LQKENI. The CDR3 loop spans 16 amino acids. CDR3: CASSRNDRVATGELFF. The CDR3 DNA sequence: TGTGCCAGCTCCCGAAACGACAGGGTGGCCACCGGGGAGCTGTTTTTT.

This chain links TRBV4-2 with TRBJ2-6; D perhaps matches TRBD2 (5 bases). The CDR3 contains 18 residues. Germline V gene lookup returns CDR1 LGHNA and CDR2 YNFKEQ. Between the trimmed V and J ends, which lost 0 bases and 3 bases, there was a span of 15 bases. In DNA form, the CDR3 reads TGTGCCAGCAGCCAAGAGGTAGTTGTACGGGGTGGGGCCAACGTCCTGACTTTC. Amino acid sequence: CASSQEVVVRGGANVLTF.

V gene TRBV6-6 combines with J gene TRBJ2-7; 7 bases align to TRBD1. Per the germline V gene, CDR1 is MNHNY and CDR2 is SVGAGI (reference sequence). V shed 5 bases, J shed 2 bases, and the junction held 12 bases outside the gene matches. The CDR3 extends over 16 amino acids. This CDR3 reads CASSPGGGQSTYEQYF. The CDR3 DNA sequence: TGTGCCAGCAGTCCAGGTGGGGGACAGTCCACCTACGAGCAGTACTTC.

The chain uses TRBV5-1 and TRBJ2-1, with 7 bases lining up with TRBD1. CDR1 is SGHRS, CDR2 YFSETQ, per germline. The CDR3 runs to 16 residues. V dropped 2 bases and J dropped 2; count of bases not matched to a gene: 7. CDR3 protein: CASSLVGDSTYNEQFF. The CDR3 region has the DNA TGCGCCAGCAGCTTAGTAGGGGACAGTACCTACAATGAGCAGTTCTTC. Full variable domain (rest looked up from reference TRBV5-1 and TRBJ2-1): KAGVTQTPRYLIKTRGQQVTLSCSPISGHRSVSWYQQTPGQGLQFLFEYFSETQRNKGNFPGRFSGRQFSNSRSEMNVSTLELGDSALYLCASSLVGDSTYNEQFFGPGTRLTVL.

This clone was recorded only once. The V gene is TRBV5-6, the J gene TRBJ1-6; D is uncertain. V dropped 7 bases and J dropped 4 bases, with 15 bases sitting between them. This CDR3 has 15 residues. Germline CDR1 reads SGHDT; CDR2 reads YYEEEE. CDR3 DNA: TGTGCCAGCCCACCCTCGGCAACATATAATTCACCCCTCCACTTT. Its protein product is CASPPSATYNSPLHF.

This chain links TRBV5-1 with TRBJ1-1, with D hard to call. Germline CDR1 reads SGHRS; CDR2 reads YFSETQ. V was trimmed by 0 bases and J by 0 bases, leaving 9 bases between them. The CDR3 totals 15 residues. For the CDR3, the DNA is TGCGCCAGCAGCTTGGAACAGATCATGAACACTGAAGCTTTCTTT. Translation gives CASSLEQIMNTEAFF.

The chain has TRBV25-1 and TRBJ2-2; 8 positions match TRBD2. V shed 8 bases and J 1 base; nucleotides not matched to a gene: 3. The CDR3 runs 14 residues. Germline V gene data show CDR1 as MGHDK and CDR2 as SYGVNS. In DNA, the CDR3 is TGTGCCAGCTTTAGCGGGGTGAACACCGGGGAGCTGTTTTTT. Translated: CASFSGVNTGELFF.

On this clone: The same CDR3 can be traced to other DNA sequences in this sample. The chain employs TRBV28 and TRBJ2-7; TRBD1 matches 9 bases. This CDR3 is built from 15 residues. Germline V gene lookup returns CDR1 MDHEN and CDR2 SYDVKM. V lost 2 bases and J lost 0; bases outside the gene matches: 2. The DNA of the CDR3 is TGTGCCAGCAGTTTAGGGGGACAGGGCTCCTACGAGCAGTACTTC. This gives the protein CASSLGGQGSYEQYF.

This chain links TRBV28 with TRBJ1-3; D is undetermined. Per the germline V gene, CDR1 is MDHEN and CDR2 is SYDVKM. The V end lost 7 bases, the J end lost 9 bases, and 16 bases lay between the germline ends. The CDR3 runs 13 residues. The CDR3 region has the DNA TGTGCCAGCACTAGCCCGCTTTGGGTCACCATATATTTT. Its translation: CASTSPLWVTIYF.

Concerning this clone: Other DNA variants within this sample encode the same CDR3. The chain joins TRBV18 to TRBJ1-1, with a possible D match to TRBD1 (6 bases). CDR1 is KGHSH and CDR2 is LQKENI in the germline V gene. There are 14 residues in the CDR3. The V end lost 0 bases, the J end lost 5 bases, and 10 bases lay between the germline ends. The CDR3 DNA is TGTGCCAGCTCACCACCACTAGGGGGGACTGAAGCTTTCTTT. It specifies CASSPPLGGTEAFF. Combining the CDR3 with reference TRBV18 and TRBJ1-1 gives the whole variable domain NAGVMQNPRHLVRRRGQEARLRCSPMKGHSHVYWYRQLPEEGLKFMVYLQKENIIDESGMPKERFSAEFPKEGPSILRIQQVVRGDSAAYFCASSPPLGGTEAFFGQGTRLTVV.

The chain employs TRBV18 and TRBJ2-1; no reliable D call. The CDR3 has 18 amino acids. The germline gives CDR1 KGHSH, CDR2 LQKENI. V lost 2 bases to trimming and J lost 7 bases, with 24 bases between them. CDR3: CASSPNMVGILLGNEQFF. CDR3 sequence (DNA): TGTGCCAGCTCACCAAACATGGTAGGGATCCTATTGGGGAATGAGCAGTTCTTC.

To note about this clone: The same CDR3 is also encoded by other DNA sequences in this sample. The chain links TRBV9 to TRBJ2-7; a possible D gene is TRBD2 (7 bases). V lost 0 bases to trimming and J lost 0 bases, with 10 bases between them. Germline loops: CDR1 SGDLS, CDR2 YYNGEE. This CDR3 has 15 amino acids. The CDR3 here is CASSVAGGFSYEQYF. In DNA, the CDR3 is TGTGCCAGCAGCGTAGCGGGGGGCTTCTCCTACGAGCAGTACTTC.

The chain carries TRBV28 and TRBJ1-4; 8 nucleotides align to TRBD1. Losses at the gene ends were 3 bases for V and 7 bases for J; bases not matched to a gene: 7. CDR1 MDHEN and CDR2 SYDVKM come from the germline V gene. The CDR3 extends over 15 amino acids. DNA of the CDR3: TGTGCCAGCAGTTTCTATACAGGGGGGGTTGAAAAACTGTTTTTT. This sequence encodes CASSFYTGGVEKLFF.

CDR3 sequence: CASSLGSGSNQPQHF. CDR3 in DNA: TGTGCCAGCAGTTTAGGGTCAGGCTCAAATCAGCCCCAGCATTTT. V gene TRBV28 combines with J gene TRBJ1-5; D is unresolved. V dropped 2 bases and J dropped 4 bases, with 12 bases sitting between them. The CDR3 sequence is 15 residues long. Germline-derived CDR1 and CDR2 are MDHEN and SYDVKM.

CDR3 sequence: CASSAQAEQYF. The DNA of the CDR3 is TGTGCCAGCAGTGCTCAGGCGGAGCAGTACTTC. The chain uses TRBV2 and TRBJ2-7; no reliable D call. Germline V gene sequence: CDR1 SNHLY, CDR2 FYNNEI. V was pared by 4 bases and J by 7 bases, with 8 bases between. The CDR3 is made up of 11 amino acids.

The chain couples TRBV25-1 to TRBJ1-6; no definite D call. Trimming stripped 8 bases from V and 12 bases from J, with 14 bases between. The CDR3 covers 12 residues. Germline CDR1 is MGHDK and CDR2 is SYGVNS. CDR3 loop: CASAIGSLPLHF. CDR3 DNA sequence: TGTGCCAGCGCCATTGGAAGTTTACCCCTCCACTTT.

About this clone itself: The junction departs from the called germline gene at one end, perhaps through a read error. This chain connects TRBV7-7 to TRBJ2-1; possibly TRBD1 for D (6 bases). The CDR3 consists of 13 residues. The germline V gene has CDR1 SSHAT and CDR2 FNYEAQ (reference sequence). The CDR3 region is CASSRLGAGEQFF. In DNA form, the CDR3 reads TGTGCTAGCAGCCGCCTGGGGGCAGGTGAGCAGTTCTTC.

Points on this clone: The sample has other DNA sequences that encode this CDR3 too. The gene calls are TRBV7-9 and TRBJ2-5; weak D call: TRBD1 (6 bases). CDR3 length: 15 amino acids. V was pared by 6 bases and J by 2 bases, with 16 bases between. The germline CDR1 and CDR2 sequences are SEHNR and FQNEAQ (reference sequence). Here the CDR3 reads CASSFLQGLQETQYF. The CDR3 DNA sequence: TGTGCCAGCAGTTTCCTTCAGGGGCTACAAGAGACCCAGTACTTC.

CDR3 residues: CASSVRLAGGPYNEQFF. The CDR3 DNA reads as TGTGCCAGCAGCGTAAGACTAGCGGGAGGGCCTTACAATGAGCAGTTCTTC. The V call is TRBV9, the J call TRBJ2-1, with 14 bases that match TRBD2. With V trimmed by 1 base and J by 4 bases, 4 bases remained unmatched. From germline, CDR1 is SGDLS and CDR2 YYNGEE. This CDR3 spans 17 amino acids.

As for this clone: This sample also contains other DNA sequences that code for the same CDR3. The CDR3 nucleotides are TGTGCCAGCAGCGTTACGGACAATAATTCACCCCTCCACTTT. Its protein is CASSVTDNNSPLHF. The rearrangement links TRBV9 to TRBJ1-6; tentatively, D is TRBD1 (5 bases). The CDR3 contains 14 residues. Germline assignment: CDR1 SGDLS and CDR2 YYNGEE. V lost 2 bases, J lost 5 bases, and 8 bases lay in between.

The chain combines TRBV30 with TRBJ2-3, with 10 positions matching TRBD1. The length of the CDR3 is 15 residues. V trimming: 5 bases; J trimming: 3 bases; junction bases outside the gene matches: 8. The germline gives CDR1 GTSNPN, CDR2 SVGIG (reference sequence). For the CDR3, the DNA is TGTGCCTGGGACAGGGGGCGCAAGCAGACAGATACGCAGTATTTT. Its protein is CAWDRGRKQTDTQYF.

This chain joins TRBV28 and TRBJ2-6; a possible D gene is TRBD2 (5 bases). The CDR3 spans 15 residues. Between the trimmed V and J ends, which lost 1 base and 4 bases, there was a span of 8 bases. CDR1 and CDR2 (germline): MDHEN, SYDVKM. The CDR3 nucleotides are TGTGCCAGCAGTTTATCGGGGTTAGGGGCCAACGTCCTGACTTTC. This translates into CASSLSGLGANVLTF.

The J gene is TRBJ2-1, the V gene TRBV5-1, with 7 nucleotides matching TRBD2. CDR1 is SGHRS and CDR2 is YFSETQ in the germline V gene. This CDR3 contains 16 residues. V lost 0 bases to trimming and J lost 2 bases; unmatched junction nucleotides: 5. CDR3 sequence reads: CASSLVAGAAYNEQFF. In nucleotides, the CDR3 is TGCGCCAGCAGCTTGGTGGCGGGAGCGGCCTACAATGAGCAGTTCTTC.

The V call is TRBV14, the J call TRBJ1-4, with D uncertain. Germline CDR1 is SGHDN and CDR2 is FVKESK. This CDR3 is built from 13 residues. The germline V and J ends were trimmed by 4 bases and 5 bases, with 8 bases remaining between them. Here the CDR3 DNA reads TGTGCCAGCAGCCGGGATTGGAATGAAAAACTGTTTTTT. It encodes CASSRDWNEKLFF.